This T cell receptor beta chain was observed in a study of T cell responses to AZD1222 COVID-19 vaccine. Study at large: Analyses pooled second doses at about 4 or about 12 weeks. Whole-study findings and limits: Mapped onto spike, vaccine-associated CD4 TCRs spanned it and were dominant at 160-218 and 743-854. Baseline seropositivity occurred in only a handful of AZD1222 recipients.

Worth noting for this clone: Its antigen is undetermined.

Sequencing was performed with immunoSEQ multiplex PCR; in TCRdb, only in-frame clones are kept and a portion is missing. The sample records some 100,000 clones, 80% to 90% being singletons. The junction had 11 bases not matched to a gene; V was cut back by 4 bases and J by 2 bases. Per the germline V gene, CDR1 is SGDLS and CDR2 is YYNGEE. CDR3 length: 16 amino acids. This sequence joins TRBV9 and TRBJ2-5, with TRBD1 identical over 7 bases. The starting material was peripheral blood, obtained on day 0 of AZD1222 vaccination. The sequence came from an adult in good health. CDR3 sequence reads: CASSLRDRALQETQYF. The CDR3 DNA is TGTGCCAGCAGCCTACGGGACAGAGCTTTACAAGAGACCCAGTACTTC.